This T cell receptor (beta chain) was found in a study of beta chain features in type 1 diabetes. Sequencing targeted expressed TCRB transcripts, as all isolated RNA had been reverse transcribed. The data were produced by immunoSEQ multiplex PCR, yet TCRdb's version contains in-frame clones alone and is incomplete. The sample holds under 850,000 clones; around an eighth are singletons and the top ten take 0.02% to 0.025%. CDR1 is SSHAT, CDR2 FNYEAQ, per germline (reference sequence). The CDR3 covers 13 residues. V was trimmed by 2 bases and J by 3 bases, leaving 7 bases between them. General observations from the study: Shortening of TCRB CDR3s, moderate but significant, appeared in all four CD4+ subsets of Type 1 diabetes patients.

Averaging about 120 mL, one heparinised blood draw was given by each donor. CD4+ cells of the naive, central memory, regulatory and stem cell-like memory types were sorted via CD45RO/CCR7/CD25/CD127/CD95/CD27. Of note for this clone: What it recognizes is unknown.

This receptor was identified in a man younger than 30 with type 1 diabetes. The chain is built from TRBV7-7 and TRBJ1-1; tentative D call: TRBD1 (5 bases). What was sequenced was naive CD4+ T cells from blood. CDR3 protein: CASSLTGDTEAFF. The DNA for the CDR3 is TGTGCCAGCAGCTTAACGGGGGACACTGAAGCTTTCTTT.